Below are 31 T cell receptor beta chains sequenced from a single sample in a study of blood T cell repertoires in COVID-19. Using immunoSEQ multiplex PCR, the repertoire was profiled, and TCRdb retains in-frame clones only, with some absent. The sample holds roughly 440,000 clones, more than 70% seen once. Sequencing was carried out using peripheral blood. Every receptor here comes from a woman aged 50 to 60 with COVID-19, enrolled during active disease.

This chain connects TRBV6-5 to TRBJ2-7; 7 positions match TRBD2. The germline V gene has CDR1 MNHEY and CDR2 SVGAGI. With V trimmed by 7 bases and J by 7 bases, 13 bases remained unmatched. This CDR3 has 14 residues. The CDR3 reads CASKIGLGAGEQYF. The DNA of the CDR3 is TGTGCCAGCAAGATAGGACTAGGGGCAGGTGAGCAGTACTTC.

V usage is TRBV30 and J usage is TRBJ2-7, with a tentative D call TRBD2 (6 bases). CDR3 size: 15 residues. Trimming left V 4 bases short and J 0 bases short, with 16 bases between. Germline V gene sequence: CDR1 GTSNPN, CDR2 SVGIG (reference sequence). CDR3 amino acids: CAWIAYGGSSYEQYF. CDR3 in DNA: TGTGCCTGGATAGCCTACGGGGGATCCTCCTACGAGCAGTACTTC.

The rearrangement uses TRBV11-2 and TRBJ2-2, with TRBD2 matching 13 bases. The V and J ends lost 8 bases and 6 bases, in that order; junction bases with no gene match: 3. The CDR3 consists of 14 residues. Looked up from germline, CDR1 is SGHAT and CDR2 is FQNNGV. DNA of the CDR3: TGTGCCAGCCAGACTAGCGGGGGGCCCGGGGAGCTGTTTTTT. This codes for CASQTSGGPGELFF. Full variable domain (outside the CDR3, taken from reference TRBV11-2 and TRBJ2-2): EAGVAQSPRYKIIEKRQSVAFWCNPISGHATLYWYQQILGQGPKLLIQFQNNGVVDDSQLPKDRFSAERLKGVDSTLKIQPAKLEDSAVYLCASQTSGGPGELFFGEGSRLTVL.

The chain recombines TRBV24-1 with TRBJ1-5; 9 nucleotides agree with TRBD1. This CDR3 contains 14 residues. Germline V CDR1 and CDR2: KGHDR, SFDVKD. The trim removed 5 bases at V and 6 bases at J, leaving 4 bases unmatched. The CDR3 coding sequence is TGTGCCACCAGTGCTGGGACAGGGTTTCAGCCCCAGCATTTT. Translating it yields CATSAGTGFQPQHF.

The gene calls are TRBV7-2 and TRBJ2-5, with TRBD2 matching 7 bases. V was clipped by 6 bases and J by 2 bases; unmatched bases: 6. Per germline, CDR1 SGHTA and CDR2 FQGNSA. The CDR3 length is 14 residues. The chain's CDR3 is CASRPLGRQETQYF. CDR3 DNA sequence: TGTGCCAGCAGGCCCCTCGGGAGGCAAGAGACCCAGTACTTC.

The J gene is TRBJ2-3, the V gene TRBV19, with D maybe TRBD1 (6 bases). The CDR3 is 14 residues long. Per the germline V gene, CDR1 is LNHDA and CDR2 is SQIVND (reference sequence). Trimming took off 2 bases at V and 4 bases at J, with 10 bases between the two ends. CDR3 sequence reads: CASSINGGPDTQYF. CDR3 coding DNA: TGTGCCAGTAGTATAAATGGGGGCCCAGATACGCAGTATTTT.

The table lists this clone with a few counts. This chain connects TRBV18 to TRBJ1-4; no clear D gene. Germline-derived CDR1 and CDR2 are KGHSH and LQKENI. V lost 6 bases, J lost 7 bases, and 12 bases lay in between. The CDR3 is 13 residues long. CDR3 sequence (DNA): TGTGCCAGCTCTCCGGACTCAGGTGAAAAACTGTTTTTT. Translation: CASSPDSGEKLFF.

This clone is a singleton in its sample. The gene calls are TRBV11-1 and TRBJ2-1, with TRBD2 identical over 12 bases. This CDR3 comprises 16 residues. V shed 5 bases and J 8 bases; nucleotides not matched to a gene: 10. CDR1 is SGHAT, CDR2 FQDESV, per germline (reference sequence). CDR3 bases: TGTGCCAGCAGCCCCACTAGCGGGGGGACTCAGGATGAGCAGTTCTTC. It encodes CASSPTSGGTQDEQFF.

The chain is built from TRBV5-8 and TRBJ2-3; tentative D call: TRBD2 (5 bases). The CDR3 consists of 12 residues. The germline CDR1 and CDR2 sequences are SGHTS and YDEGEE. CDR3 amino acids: CATGEITDTQYF. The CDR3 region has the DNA TGTGCGACCGGGGAGATTACAGATACGCAGTATTTT.

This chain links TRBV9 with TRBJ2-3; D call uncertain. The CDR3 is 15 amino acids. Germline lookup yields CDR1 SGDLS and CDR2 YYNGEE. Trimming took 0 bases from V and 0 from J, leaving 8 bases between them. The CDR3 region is CASSVAAMSTDTQYF. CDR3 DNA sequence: TGTGCCAGCAGCGTAGCAGCGATGAGCACAGATACGCAGTATTTT. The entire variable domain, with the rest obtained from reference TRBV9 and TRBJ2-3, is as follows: DSGVTQTPKHLITATGQRVTLRCSPRSGDLSVYWYQQSLDQGLQFLIQYYNGEERAKGNILERFSAQQFPDLHSELNLSSLELGDSALYFCASSVAAMSTDTQYFGPGTRLTVL.

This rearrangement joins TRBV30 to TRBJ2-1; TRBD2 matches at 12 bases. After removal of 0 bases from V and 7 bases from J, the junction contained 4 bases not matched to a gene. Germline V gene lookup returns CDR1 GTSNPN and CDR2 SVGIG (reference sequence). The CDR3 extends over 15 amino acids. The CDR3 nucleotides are TGTGCCTGGAGTGTAGGACTAGCGGGGCGAAATGAGCAGTTCTTC. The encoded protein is CAWSVGLAGRNEQFF.

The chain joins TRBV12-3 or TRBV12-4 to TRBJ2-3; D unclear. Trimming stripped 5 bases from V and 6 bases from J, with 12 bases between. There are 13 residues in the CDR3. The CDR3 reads CASSPRGWDTQYF. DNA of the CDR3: TGTGCCAGCAGTCCCCGAGGCTGGGATACGCAGTATTTT.

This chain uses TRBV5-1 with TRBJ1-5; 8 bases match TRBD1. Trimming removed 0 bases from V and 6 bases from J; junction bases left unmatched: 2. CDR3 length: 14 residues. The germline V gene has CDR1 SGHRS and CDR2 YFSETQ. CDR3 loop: CASSLGQGTQPQHF. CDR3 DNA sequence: TGCGCCAGCAGCTTGGGACAGGGGACTCAGCCCCAGCATTTT.

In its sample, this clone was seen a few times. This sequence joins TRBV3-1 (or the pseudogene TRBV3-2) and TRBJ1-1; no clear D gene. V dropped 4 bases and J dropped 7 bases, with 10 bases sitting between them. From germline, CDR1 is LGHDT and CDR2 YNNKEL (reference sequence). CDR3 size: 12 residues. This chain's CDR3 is CASSLPRGEAFF. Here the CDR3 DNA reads TGTGCCAGCAGCCTTCCTCGGGGTGAAGCTTTCTTT.

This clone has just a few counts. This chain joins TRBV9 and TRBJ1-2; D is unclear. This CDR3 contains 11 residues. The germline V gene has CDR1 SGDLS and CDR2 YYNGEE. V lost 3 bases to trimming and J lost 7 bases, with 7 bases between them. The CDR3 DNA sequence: TGTGCCAGCAGCGCTATTTTTGGCTACACCTTC. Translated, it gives CASSAIFGYTF.

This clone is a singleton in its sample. The CDR3 here is CASSLALAAPTDTQYF. The CDR3 DNA sequence: TGTGCCAGCAGCTTAGCCCTAGCGGCCCCCACAGATACGCAGTATTTT. The chain links TRBV7-2 to TRBJ2-3; TRBD2 agrees at 7 bases. The CDR3 length is 16 residues. The germline V gene has CDR1 SGHTA and CDR2 FQGNSA. The V gene end was trimmed by 0 bases and the J gene end by 2 bases; junction bases not matched to a gene: 5. Based on the CDR3 plus reference TRBV7-2 and TRBJ2-3, the full variable domain is GAGVSQSPSNKVTEKGKDVELRCDPISGHTALYWYRQSLGQGLEFLIYFQGNSAPDKSGLPSDRFSAERTGGSVSTLTIQRTQQEDSAVYLCASSLALAAPTDTQYFGPGTRLTVL.

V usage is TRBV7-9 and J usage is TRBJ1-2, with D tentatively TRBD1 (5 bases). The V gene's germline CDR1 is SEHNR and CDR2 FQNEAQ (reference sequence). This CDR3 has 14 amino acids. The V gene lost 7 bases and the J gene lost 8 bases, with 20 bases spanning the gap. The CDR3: CASILSSGGSGYTF. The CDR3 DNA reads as TGTGCCAGCATCCTATCAAGCGGGGGATCGGGCTACACCTTC.

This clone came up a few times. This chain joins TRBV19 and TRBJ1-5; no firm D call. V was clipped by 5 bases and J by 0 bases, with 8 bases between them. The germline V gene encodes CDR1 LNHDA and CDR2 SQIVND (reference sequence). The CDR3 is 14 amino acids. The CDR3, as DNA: TGTGCCAGTAGTGAGTTAATTAGCAATCAGCCCCAGCATTTT. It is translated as CASSELISNQPQHF.

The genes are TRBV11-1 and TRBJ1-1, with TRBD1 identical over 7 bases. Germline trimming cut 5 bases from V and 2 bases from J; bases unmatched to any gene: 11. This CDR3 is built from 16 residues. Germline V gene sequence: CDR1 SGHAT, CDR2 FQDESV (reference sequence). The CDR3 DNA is TGTGCCAGCAGCCGGGGAAGGGACAGATTTAACACTGAAGCTTTCTTT. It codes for CASSRGRDRFNTEAFF.

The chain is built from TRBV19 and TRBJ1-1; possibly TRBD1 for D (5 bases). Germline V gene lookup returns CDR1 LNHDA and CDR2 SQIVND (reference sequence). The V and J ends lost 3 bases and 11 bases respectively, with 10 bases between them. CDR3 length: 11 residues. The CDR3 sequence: CASSMGRAAFF. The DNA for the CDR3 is TGTGCCAGTAGTATGGGCAGGGCCGCTTTCTTT.

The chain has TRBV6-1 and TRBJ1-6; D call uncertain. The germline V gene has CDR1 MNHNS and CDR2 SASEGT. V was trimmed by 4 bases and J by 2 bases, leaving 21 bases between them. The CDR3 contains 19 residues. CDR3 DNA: TGTGCCAGCAGTGGGCCCTTTAAGATTCGGAGGCCCTATAATTCACCCCTCCACTTT. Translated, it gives CASSGPFKIRRPYNSPLHF.

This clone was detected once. CDR3: CASSERPGTGITEAFF. CDR3 sequence (DNA): TGTGCCAGCAGCGAGAGACCCGGGACAGGAATCACTGAAGCTTTCTTT. The chain couples TRBV9 to TRBJ1-1; 8 nucleotides agree with TRBD1. The germline gives CDR1 SGDLS, CDR2 YYNGEE. J gave up 4 bases and V 3 bases, and 11 bases lay outside the gene matches. The CDR3 consists of 16 residues.

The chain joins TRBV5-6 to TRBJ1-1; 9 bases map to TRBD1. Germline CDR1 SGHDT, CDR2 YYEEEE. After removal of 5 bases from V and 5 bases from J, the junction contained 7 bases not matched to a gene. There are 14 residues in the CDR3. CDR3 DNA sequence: TGTGCCAGCAGTCGGGACAGGGATGAAACTGAAGCTTTCTTT. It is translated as CASSRDRDETEAFF.

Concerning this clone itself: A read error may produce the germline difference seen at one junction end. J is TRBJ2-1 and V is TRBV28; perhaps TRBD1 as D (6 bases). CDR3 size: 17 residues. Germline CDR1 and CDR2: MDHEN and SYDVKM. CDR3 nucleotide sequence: TGTGCCAGCAGTCCTGAACAGGGTTGGCCGTTCGAAAATGGGCAGTTCTTC. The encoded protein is CASSPEQGWPFENGQFF.

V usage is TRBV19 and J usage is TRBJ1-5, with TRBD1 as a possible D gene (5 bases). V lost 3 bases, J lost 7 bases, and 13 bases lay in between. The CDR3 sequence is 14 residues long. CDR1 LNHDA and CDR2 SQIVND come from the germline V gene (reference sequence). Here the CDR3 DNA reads TGTGCCAGTAGTATCGGTGGGGGGAAGCAGCCCCAGCATTTT. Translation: CASSIGGGKQPQHF.

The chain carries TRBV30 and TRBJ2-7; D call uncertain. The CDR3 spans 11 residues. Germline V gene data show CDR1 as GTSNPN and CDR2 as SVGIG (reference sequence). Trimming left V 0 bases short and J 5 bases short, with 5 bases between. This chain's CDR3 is CAWSVHHEQYF. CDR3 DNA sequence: TGTGCCTGGAGTGTACACCACGAGCAGTACTTC.

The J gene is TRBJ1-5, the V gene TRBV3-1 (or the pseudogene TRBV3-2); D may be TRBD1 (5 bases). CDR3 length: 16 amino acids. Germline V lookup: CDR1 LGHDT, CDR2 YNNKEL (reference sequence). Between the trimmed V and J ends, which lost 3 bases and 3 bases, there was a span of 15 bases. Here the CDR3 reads CASSQGIGVYNQPQHF. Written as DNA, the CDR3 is TGTGCCAGCAGCCAGGGGATAGGGGTCTACAATCAGCCCCAGCATTTT.

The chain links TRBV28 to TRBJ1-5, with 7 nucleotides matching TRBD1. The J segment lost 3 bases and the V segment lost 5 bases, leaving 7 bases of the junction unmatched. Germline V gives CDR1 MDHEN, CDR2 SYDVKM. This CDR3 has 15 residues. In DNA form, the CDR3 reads TGTGCCAGCAGTCCCCTAGGGGGCGTCAATCAGCCCCAGCATTTT. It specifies CASSPLGGVNQPQHF.

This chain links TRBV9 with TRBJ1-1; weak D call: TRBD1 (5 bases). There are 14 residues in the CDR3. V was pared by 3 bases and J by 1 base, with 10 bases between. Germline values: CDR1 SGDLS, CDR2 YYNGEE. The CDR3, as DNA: TGTGCCAGCAGCGGGAGGGACGGGAACACTGAAGCTTTCTTT. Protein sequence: CASSGRDGNTEAFF.

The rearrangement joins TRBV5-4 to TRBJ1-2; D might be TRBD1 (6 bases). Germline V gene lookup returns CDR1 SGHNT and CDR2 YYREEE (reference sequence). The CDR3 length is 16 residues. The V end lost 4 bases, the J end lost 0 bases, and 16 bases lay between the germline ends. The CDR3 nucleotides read TGTGCCAGCAGCCCTGAAAACAGGGAAGCTAACTATGGCTACACCTTC. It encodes CASSPENREANYGYTF.

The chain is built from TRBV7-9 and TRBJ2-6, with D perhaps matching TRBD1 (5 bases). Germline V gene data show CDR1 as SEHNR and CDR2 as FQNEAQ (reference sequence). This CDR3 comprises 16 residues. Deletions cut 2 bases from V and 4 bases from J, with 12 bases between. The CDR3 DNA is TGTGCCAGCAGCTTAAGGGGCGCGGTCGGGGCCAACGTCCTGACTTTC. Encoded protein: CASSLRGAVGANVLTF.